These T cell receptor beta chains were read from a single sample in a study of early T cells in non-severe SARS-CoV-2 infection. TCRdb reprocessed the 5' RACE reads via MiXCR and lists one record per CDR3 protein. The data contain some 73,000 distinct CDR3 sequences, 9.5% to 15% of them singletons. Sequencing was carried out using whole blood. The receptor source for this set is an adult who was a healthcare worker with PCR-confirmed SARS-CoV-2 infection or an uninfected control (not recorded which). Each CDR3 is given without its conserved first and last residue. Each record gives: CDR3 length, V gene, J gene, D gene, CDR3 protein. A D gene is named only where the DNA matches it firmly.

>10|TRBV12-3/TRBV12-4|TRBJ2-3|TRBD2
ASSSQREAQY
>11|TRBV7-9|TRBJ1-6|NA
ASKEGSGSPLH
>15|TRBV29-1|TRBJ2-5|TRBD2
SVEETSGREGRETQY
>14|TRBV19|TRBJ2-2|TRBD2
ASSILAGEGPGELF
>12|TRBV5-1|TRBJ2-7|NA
ASSLAHGDYEQY
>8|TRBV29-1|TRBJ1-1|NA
SVADTEAF
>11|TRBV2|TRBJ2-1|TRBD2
ASRTSGNNEQF
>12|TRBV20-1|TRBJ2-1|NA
SARASSLYNEQF
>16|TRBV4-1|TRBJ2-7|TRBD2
ASSQPVSGRVGSYEQY
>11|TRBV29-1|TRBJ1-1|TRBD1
SVETGGGTEAF
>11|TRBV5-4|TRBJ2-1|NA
ASSLMEGREQF
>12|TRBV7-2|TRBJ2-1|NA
ASSPQGFSSEQF
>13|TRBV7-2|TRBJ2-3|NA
ASSPLSVGPDTQY
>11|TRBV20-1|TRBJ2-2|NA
SARGDYTGELF